These T cell receptor beta chains were read from a single sample in a study of beta chain features in type 1 diabetes. The assay was immunoSEQ multiplex PCR, and TCRdb's table has in-frame clones only and misses some. The sample has approximately 170,000 clones, under 9.5% seen once. The sample comprised central memory CD4+ T cells from blood. Source of these receptors: a man between 18 and 35 years old with type 1 diabetes. CDR3s include the opening cysteine and the closing phenylalanine or tryptophan. A D gene is named only where the DNA matches it firmly.

d_call,v_call,cdr3_aa
NA,TRBV28,CASSLVGEFYEQYF
TRBD1,TRBV7-2,CASSFDRGSNQPQHF
NA,TRBV28,CATAGNTGELFF
NA,TRBV2,CASVATPDRTRTYTF
NA,TRBV28,CASSLLSEPQHF
TRBD1,TRBV28,CASRTGGDGKNIQYF
NA,TRBV23-1,CASSQSYVRGGYTF
TRBD2,TRBV11-2,CASSQPGTSGTGEQFF
NA,TRBV28,CASSLGSGRIYGYTF
TRBD1,TRBV6-5,CASIGTGGPNYGYTF
NA,TRBV28,CASSLNPGAGAGNTIYF
TRBD2,TRBV7-2,CASSSRLAGGSGTQYF
TRBD1,TRBV7-9,CASSLFYWDSSYNEQFF
TRBD2,TRBV2,CASRGGLATDTQYF
NA,TRBV7-9,CASSLGQAEAFF
NA,TRBV27,CASSWAGSGDTRYF
NA,TRBV2,CASASYEQYF